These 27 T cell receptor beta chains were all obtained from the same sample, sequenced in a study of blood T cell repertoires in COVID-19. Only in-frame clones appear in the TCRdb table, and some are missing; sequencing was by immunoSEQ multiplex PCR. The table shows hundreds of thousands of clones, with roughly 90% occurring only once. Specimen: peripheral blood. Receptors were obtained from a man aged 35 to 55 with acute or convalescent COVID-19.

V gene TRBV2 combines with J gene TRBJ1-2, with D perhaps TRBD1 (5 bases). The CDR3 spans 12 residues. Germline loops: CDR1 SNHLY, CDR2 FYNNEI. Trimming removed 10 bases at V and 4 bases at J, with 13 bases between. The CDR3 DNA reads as TGTGCCACCACGGGGGAGAGCTATGGCTACACCTTC. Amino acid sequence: CATTGESYGYTF.

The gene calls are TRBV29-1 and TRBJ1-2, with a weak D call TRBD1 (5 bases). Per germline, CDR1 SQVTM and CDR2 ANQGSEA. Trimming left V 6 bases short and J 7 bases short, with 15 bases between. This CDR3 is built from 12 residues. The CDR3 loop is CSVGQGGIGYTF. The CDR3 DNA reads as TGCAGCGTGGGGCAGGGAGGGATTGGCTACACCTTC.

In DNA, the CDR3 is TGTGCCATCAGTGACAGGGGGCAAGAGCAGTACTTC. Amino acid sequence: CAISDRGQEQYF. J is TRBJ2-7 and V is TRBV10-3; 8 bases are a match to TRBD1. The CDR3 totals 12 residues. The V gene's germline CDR1 is ENHRY and CDR2 SYGVKD. The junction had 2 bases not matched to a gene; V was cut back by 3 bases and J by 7 bases.

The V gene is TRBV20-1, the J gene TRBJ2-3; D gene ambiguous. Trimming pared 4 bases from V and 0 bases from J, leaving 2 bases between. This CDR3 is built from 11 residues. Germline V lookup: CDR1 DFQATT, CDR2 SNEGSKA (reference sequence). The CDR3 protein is CSATSTDTQYF. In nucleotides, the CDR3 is TGCAGTGCTACTAGCACAGATACGCAGTATTTT.

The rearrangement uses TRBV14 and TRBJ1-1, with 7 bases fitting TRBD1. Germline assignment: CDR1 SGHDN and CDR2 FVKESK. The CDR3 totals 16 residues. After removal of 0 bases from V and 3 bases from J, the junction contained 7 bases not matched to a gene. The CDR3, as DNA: TGTGCCAGCAGCCAAGATAGGGGGCGCATGGACACTGAAGCTTTCTTT. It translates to CASSQDRGRMDTEAFF.

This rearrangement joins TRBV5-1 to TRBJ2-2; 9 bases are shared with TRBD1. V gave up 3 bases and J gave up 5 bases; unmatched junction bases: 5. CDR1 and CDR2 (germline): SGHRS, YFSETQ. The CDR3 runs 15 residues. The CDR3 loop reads CASSSGQGRTGELFF. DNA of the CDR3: TGCGCCAGCAGCTCCGGACAGGGGCGGACCGGGGAGCTGTTTTTT. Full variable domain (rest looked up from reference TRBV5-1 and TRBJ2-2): KAGVTQTPRYLIKTRGQQVTLSCSPISGHRSVSWYQQTPGQGLQFLFEYFSETQRNKGNFPGRFSGRQFSNSRSEMNVSTLELGDSALYLCASSSGQGRTGELFFGEGSRLTVL.

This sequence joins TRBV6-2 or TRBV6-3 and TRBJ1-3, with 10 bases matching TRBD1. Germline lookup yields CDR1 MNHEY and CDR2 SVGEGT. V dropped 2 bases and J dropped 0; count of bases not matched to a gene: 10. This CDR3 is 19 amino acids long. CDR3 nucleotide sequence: TGTGCCAGCAGTTACCACCCGGGACAGGGGACGATCTCTGGAAACACCATATATTTT. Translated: CASSYHPGQGTISGNTIYF.

This CDR3 is CASSPRQSGTDTQYF. The CDR3 DNA reads TGTGCCAGCTCACCCCGACAATCCGGCACAGATACGCAGTATTTT. This sequence joins TRBV18 and TRBJ2-3, with D hard to call. This CDR3 comprises 15 residues. Trimming took off 3 bases at V and 1 base at J, with 11 bases between the two ends. Germline assignment: CDR1 KGHSH and CDR2 LQKENI.

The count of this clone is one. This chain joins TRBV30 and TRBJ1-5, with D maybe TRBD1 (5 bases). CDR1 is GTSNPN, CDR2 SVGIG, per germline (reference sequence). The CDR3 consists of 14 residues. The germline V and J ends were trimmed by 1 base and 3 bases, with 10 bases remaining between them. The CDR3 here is CAWSARAHNQPQHF. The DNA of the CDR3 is TGTGCCTGGAGTGCCAGGGCCCACAATCAGCCCCAGCATTTT.

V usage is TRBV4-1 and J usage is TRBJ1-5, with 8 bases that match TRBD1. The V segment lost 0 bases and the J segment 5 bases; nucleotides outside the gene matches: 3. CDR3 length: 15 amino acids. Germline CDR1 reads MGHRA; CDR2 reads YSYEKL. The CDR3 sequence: CASSQDMTGDQPQHF. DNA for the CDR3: TGCGCCAGCAGCCAAGATATGACAGGGGATCAGCCCCAGCATTTT.

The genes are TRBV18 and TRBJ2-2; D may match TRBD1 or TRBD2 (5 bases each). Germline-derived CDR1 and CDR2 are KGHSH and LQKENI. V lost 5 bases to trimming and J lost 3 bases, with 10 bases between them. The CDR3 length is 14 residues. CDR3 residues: CASSTQEDTGELFF. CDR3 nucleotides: TGTGCCAGCTCAACACAGGAGGACACCGGGGAGCTGTTTTTT. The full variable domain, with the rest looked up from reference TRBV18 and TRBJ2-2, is NAGVMQNPRHLVRRRGQEARLRCSPMKGHSHVYWYRQLPEEGLKFMVYLQKENIIDESGMPKERFSAEFPKEGPSILRIQQVVRGDSAAYFCASSTQEDTGELFFGEGSRLTVL.

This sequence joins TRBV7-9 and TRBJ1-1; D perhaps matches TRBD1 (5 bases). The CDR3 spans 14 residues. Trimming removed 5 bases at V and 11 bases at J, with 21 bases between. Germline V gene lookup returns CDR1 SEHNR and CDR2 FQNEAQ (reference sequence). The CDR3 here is CASSESLYQGGAFF. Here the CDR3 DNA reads TGTGCCAGCAGCGAAAGCTTATATCAGGGTGGCGCTTTCTTT.

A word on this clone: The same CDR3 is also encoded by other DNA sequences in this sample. This CDR3 is CASSLSRYNEQFF. CDR3 nucleotide sequence: TGTGCCAGCAGTTTAAGCCGATACAATGAGCAGTTCTTC. V is TRBV27 and J is TRBJ2-1; D unclear. Trimming stripped 2 bases from V and 4 bases from J, with 6 bases between. The CDR3 loop spans 13 amino acids. CDR1 is MNHEY and CDR2 is SMNVEV in the germline V gene (reference sequence).

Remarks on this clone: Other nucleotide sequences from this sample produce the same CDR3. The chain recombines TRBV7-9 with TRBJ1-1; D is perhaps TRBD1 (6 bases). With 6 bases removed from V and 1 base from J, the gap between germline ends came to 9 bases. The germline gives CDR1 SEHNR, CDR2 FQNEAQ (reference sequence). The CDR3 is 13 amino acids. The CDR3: CASSPTGNTEAFF. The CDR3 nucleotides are TGTGCCAGCAGTCCGACAGGGAACACTGAAGCTTTCTTT.

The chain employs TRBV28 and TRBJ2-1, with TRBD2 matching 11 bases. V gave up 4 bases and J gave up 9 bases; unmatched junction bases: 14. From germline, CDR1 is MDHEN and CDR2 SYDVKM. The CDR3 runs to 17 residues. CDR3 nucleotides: TGTGCCAGCAGTTCCCCCACCTGGATAGCGGGAGGGGGTGAGCAGTTCTTC. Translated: CASSSPTWIAGGGEQFF.

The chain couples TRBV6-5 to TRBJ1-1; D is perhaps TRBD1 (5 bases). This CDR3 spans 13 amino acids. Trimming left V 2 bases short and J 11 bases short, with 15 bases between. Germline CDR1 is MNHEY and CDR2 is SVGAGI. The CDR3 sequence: CASSYDRGVMAFF. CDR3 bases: TGTGCCAGCAGTTACGATCGGGGGGTGATGGCTTTCTTT.

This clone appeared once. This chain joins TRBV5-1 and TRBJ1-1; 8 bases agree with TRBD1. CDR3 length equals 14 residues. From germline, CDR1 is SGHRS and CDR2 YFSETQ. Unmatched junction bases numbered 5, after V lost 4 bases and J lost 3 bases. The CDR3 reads CASSPRTGHTEAFF. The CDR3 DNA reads TGCGCCAGCAGCCCACGGACAGGGCACACTGAAGCTTTCTTT.

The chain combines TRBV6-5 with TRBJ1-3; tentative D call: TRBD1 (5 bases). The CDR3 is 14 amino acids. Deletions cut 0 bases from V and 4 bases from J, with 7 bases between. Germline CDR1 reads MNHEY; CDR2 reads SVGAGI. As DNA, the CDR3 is TGTGCCAGCAGTTACTCAGGGGTAGGAAACACCATATATTTT. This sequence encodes CASSYSGVGNTIYF.

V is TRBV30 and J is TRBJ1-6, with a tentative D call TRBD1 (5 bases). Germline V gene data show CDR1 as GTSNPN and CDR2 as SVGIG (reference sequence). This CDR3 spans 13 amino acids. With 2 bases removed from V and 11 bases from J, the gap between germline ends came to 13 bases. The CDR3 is CAWSLQANPPLHF. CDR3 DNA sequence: TGTGCCTGGAGTCTACAGGCGAACCCACCCCTCCACTTT.

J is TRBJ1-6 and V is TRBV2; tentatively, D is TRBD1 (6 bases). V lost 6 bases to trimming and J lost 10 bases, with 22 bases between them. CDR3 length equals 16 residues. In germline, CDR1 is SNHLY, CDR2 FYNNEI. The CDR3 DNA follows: TGTGCCAGCAGAGACAGGCGGCTGGGGTTAGGGTCACCCCTCCACTTT. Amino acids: CASRDRRLGLGSPLHF.

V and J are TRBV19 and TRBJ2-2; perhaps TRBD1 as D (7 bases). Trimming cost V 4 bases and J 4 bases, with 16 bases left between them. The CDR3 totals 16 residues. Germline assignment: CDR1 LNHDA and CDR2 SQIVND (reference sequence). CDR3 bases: TGTGCCAGTAGTAATAGGAGGGGGCGTAGCACCGGGGAGCTGTTTTTT. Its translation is CASSNRRGRSTGELFF.

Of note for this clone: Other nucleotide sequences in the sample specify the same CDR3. CDR3 amino acids: CASSRDRGNQPQHF. CDR3 DNA sequence: TGTGCCAGCAGTAGGGACAGGGGAAATCAGCCCCAGCATTTT. This chain connects TRBV6-5 to TRBJ1-5, with TRBD1 identical over 10 bases. This CDR3 is built from 14 residues. CDR1 and CDR2 (germline): MNHEY, SVGAGI. Trimming at V came to 5 bases and at J to 4 bases, leaving 2 bases not matched to a gene.

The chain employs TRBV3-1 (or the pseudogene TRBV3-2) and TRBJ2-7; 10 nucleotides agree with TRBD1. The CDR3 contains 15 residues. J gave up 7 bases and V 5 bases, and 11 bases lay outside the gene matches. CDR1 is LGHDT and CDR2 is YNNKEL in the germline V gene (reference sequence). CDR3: CASSVMRTGGGEQYF. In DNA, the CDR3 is TGTGCCAGCAGCGTAATGAGGACAGGGGGTGGGGAGCAGTACTTC.

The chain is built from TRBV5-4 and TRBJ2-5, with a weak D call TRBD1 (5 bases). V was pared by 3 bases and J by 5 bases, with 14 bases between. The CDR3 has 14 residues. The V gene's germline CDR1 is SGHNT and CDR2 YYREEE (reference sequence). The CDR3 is CASSSGGKGETQYF. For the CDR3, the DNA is TGTGCCAGCAGCTCTGGCGGAAAGGGGGAGACCCAGTACTTC.

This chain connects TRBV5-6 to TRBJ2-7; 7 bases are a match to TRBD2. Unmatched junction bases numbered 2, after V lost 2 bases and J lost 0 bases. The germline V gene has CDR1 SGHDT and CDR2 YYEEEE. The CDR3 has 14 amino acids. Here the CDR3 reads CASSFGGVSYEQYF. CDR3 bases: TGTGCCAGCAGCTTTGGGGGGGTCTCCTACGAGCAGTACTTC. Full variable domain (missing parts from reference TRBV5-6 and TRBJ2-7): DAGVTQSPTHLIKTRGQQVTLRCSPKSGHDTVSWYQQALGQGPQFIFQYYEEEERQRGNFPDRFSGHQFPNYSSELNVNALLLGDSALYLCASSFGGVSYEQYFGPGTRLTVT.

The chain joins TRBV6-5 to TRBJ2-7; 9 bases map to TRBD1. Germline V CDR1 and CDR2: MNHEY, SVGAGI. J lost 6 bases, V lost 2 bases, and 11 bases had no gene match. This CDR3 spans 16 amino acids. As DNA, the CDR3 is TGTGCCAGCAGTTACCGGACAGGGGTAGCATTCCGCGAGCAGTACTTC. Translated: CASSYRTGVAFREQYF.

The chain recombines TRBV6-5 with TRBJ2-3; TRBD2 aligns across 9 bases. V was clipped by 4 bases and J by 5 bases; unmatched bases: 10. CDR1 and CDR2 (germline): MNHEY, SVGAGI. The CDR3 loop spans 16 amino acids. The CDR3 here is CASSSLRGSGRDTQYF. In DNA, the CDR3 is TGTGCCAGCAGTTCCCTCCGGGGTAGCGGGAGAGATACGCAGTATTTT.